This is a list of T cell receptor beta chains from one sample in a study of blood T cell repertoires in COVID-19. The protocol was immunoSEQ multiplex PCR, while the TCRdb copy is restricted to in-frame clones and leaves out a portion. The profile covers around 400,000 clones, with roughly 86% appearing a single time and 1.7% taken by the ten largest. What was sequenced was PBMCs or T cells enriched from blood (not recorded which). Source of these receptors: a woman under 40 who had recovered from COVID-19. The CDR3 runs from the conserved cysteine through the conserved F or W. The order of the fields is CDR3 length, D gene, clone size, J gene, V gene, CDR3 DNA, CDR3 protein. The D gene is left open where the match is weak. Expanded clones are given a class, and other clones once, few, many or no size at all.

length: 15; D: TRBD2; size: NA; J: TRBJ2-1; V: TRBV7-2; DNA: TGTGCCAGCAGCCTAAGCGGGGGCTCCTACAATGAGCAGTTCTTC; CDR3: CASSLSGGSYNEQFF
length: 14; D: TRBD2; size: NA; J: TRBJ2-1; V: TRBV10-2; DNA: TGCGCCAGCAGTCGGACTAGCGGGATCAATGAGCAGTTCTTC; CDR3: CASSRTSGINEQFF
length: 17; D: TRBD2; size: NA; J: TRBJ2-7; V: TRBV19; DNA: TGTGCCAGTAGTATAGGGTGGGTAGCGGGAGCCTCCTACGAGCAGTACTTC; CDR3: CASSIGWVAGASYEQYF
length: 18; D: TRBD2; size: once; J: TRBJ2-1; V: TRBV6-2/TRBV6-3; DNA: TGTGCCAGCAGTTACTCCGTAGCGGGGGGGAAGAGGTATAATGAGCAGTTCTTC; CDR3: CASSYSVAGGKRYNEQFF
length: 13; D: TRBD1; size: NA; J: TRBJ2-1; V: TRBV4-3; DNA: TGCGCCAGGAGGGGACAGCACAACAATGAGCAGTTCTTC; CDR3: CARRGQHNNEQFF
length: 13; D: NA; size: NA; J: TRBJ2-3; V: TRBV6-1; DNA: TGTGCCAGCAGTGAGGCCAACACAGATACGCAGTATTTT; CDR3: CASSEANTDTQYF
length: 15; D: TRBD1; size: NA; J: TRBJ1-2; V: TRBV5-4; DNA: TGTGCCAGCATCCTGGACACCAGGGGGGCGTCTGGCTACACCTTC; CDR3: CASILDTRGASGYTF
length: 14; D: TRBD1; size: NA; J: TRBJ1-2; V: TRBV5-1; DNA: TGCGCCAGCAGCTTGGACAGGGGGCAAGGAGGCTACACCTTC; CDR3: CASSLDRGQGGYTF
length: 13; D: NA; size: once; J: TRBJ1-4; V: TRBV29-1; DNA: TGCAGCGTTGACAGGGGCGCGGGTGAAAAACTGTTTTTT; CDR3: CSVDRGAGEKLFF
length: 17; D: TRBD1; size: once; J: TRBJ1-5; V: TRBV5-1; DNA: TGCGCCAGCAGCCCGGGGACAGGGGGGGGCCCGAATCAGCCCCAGCATTTT; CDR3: CASSPGTGGGPNQPQHF
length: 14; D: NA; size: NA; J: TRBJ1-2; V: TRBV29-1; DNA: TGCAGCGTTGAAGTTGCCCATCGCGGACGGGACTACACCTTC; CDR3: CSVEVAHRGRDYTF
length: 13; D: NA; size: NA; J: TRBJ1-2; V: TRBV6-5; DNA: TGTGCCAGCAGAGGACAGCTTAACTATGGCTACACCTTC; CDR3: CASRGQLNYGYTF
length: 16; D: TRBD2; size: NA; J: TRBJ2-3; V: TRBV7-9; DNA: TGTGCCAGCAGCTTGGCAGCGGGAGACTCCACAGATACGCAGTATTTT; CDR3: CASSLAAGDSTDTQYF
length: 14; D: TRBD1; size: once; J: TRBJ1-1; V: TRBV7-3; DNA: TGTGCCAGCAGCTCCACAGGGGGGAACACTGAAGCTTTCTTT; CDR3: CASSSTGGNTEAFF
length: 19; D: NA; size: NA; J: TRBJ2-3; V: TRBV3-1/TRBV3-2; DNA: TGTGCCAGCAGCCCTCCGGGTTTGGGAGGACCTCCGAACACAGATACGCAGTATTTT; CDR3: CASSPPGLGGPPNTDTQYF
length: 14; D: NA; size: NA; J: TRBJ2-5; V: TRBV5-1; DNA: TGCGCCAGCAGCTCGAACAGGTACCAAGAGACCCAGTACTTC; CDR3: CASSSNRYQETQYF
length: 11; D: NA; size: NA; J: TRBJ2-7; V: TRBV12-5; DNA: TGTGCTAGTGTTCAGGGGTACGAGCAGTACTTC; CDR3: CASVQGYEQYF
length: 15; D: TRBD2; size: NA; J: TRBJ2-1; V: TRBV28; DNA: TGTGCCAGCAGTTTACTAGCGGGGGGGACAAATGAGCAGTTCTTC; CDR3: CASSLLAGGTNEQFF
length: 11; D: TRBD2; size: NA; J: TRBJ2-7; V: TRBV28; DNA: TGTGCCGGAGGACTAGCCCCCGAGCAGTACTTC; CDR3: CAGGLAPEQYF
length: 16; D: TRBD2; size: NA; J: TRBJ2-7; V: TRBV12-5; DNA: TGTGCTAGTGGTTTCCGGGCTAGCGGGAGTGAATACGAGCAGTACTTC; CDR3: CASGFRASGSEYEQYF
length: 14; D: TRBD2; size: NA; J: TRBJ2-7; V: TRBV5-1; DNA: TGCGCCAGCAGCAATAGCGGGGGACTCTACGAGCAGTACTTC; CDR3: CASSNSGGLYEQYF
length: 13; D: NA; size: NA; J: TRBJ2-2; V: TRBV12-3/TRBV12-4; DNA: TGTGCCAGCAGTTTAGAACAGGGCGGGGAGCTGTTTTTT; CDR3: CASSLEQGGELFF
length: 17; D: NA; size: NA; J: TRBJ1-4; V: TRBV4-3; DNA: TGCGCCAGCAGCACTCAGGGTCCCCAAGCAACTAATGAAAAACTGTTTTTT; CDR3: CASSTQGPQATNEKLFF
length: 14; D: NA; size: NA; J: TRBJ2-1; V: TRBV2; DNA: TGTGCCAGCAGTGTAGGTGACTACTACAATGAGCAGTTCTTC; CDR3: CASSVGDYYNEQFF
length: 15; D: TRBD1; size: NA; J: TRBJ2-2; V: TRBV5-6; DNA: TGTGCCAGCAGCTTCCTCGGGACAGGGTCCGGGGAGCTGTTTTTT; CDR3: CASSFLGTGSGELFF
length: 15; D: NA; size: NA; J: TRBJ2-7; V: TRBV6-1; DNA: TGTGCCAGCAGTGACCAAGGGACAAGTCCGCTCGAGCAGTACTTC; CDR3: CASSDQGTSPLEQYF
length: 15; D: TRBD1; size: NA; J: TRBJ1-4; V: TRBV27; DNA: TGTGCCAGCAAACCCCGAGGGGGCTCAAGTGAAAAACTGTTTTTT; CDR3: CASKPRGGSSEKLFF
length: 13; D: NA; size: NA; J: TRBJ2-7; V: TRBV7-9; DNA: TGTGCCAGCATCTCGGGGGACGACCACGAGCAGTACTTC; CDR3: CASISGDDHEQYF
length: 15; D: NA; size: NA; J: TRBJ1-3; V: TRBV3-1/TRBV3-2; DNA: TGTGCCAGCAGCCTATCCACAAACTCTGGAAACACCATATATTTT; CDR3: CASSLSTNSGNTIYF
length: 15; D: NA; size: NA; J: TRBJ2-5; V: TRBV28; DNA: TGTGCCAGCATCGGTAGACAGGCTAAGATAGGGACCCAGTACTTC; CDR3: CASIGRQAKIGTQYF
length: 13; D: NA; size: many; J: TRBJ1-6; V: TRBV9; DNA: TGTGCCAGCAGCGTAGGGGGGGACTCACCCCTCCACTTT; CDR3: CASSVGGDSPLHF